Each of the 25 T cell receptor beta chains below was sequenced from the same sample in a study of tumor and adjacent non-tumor tissue in lung cancer. RNA was extracted from bulk tissue without any cell sorting. This non-tumor lung sample came from over 3 cm beyond the tumor edge. TCRbeta libraries were built with three rounds of nested PCR, modified from ARM-PCR. TCRdb re-called the multiplex PCR reads with MiXCR, one entry per CDR3 protein. The sample records tens of thousands of distinct CDR3 sequences, around 59% being singletons. The sequenced sample consisted of distant non-tumor lung tissue. These receptor sequences come from a woman in her 70s with non-small cell lung cancer.

Worth noting for this clonotype: This may arise from a read error, as a much more abundant clone is one base away. The rearrangement uses TRBV7-8 and TRBJ1-1, with D tentatively TRBD1 (6 bases). The V end was cut by 5 bases, the J end by 1 base, with 17 bases between. CDR1 and CDR2 (germline): SGHVS, FQNEAQ. The CDR3 covers 16 residues. CDR3 sequence: CASSLGGPVTNTEAFF. In DNA form, the CDR3 reads TGTGCCAGCAGCCTAGGGGGGCCAGTCACGAACACTGAAGCTTTCTTT. The full variable domain, in which reference TRBV7-8 and TRBJ1-1 provide the parts outside the CDR3, is GAGVSQSPRYKVAKRGQDVALRCDPISGHVSLFWYQQALGQGPEFLTYFQNEAQLDKSGLPSDRFFAERPEGSVSTLKIQRTQQEDSAVYLCASSLGGPVTNTEAFFGQGTRLTVV.

Note on this clonotype: The conserved closing phenylalanine or tryptophan is absent in this CDR3, likely reflecting a read error. The DNA is omitted, as the CDR3 cannot be located on it reliably, and the CDR3 follows TCRdb's listing. The chain couples TRBV29-1 to TRBJ1-1; the listed D gene, TRBD1, was not tested against the DNA. A total of 14 residues make up the CDR3, ends included. Looked up from germline, CDR1 is SQVTM and CDR2 is ANQGSEA. CDR3 sequence reads: CSVEPHGGRTEALL.

The chain employs TRBV11-1 and TRBJ2-7; the D gene is possibly TRBD1 (5 bases). CDR3 size: 14 residues. Germline V gene lookup returns CDR1 SGHAT and CDR2 FQDESV (reference sequence). V was clipped by 1 base and J by 4 bases, with 11 bases between them. The CDR3: CASSLGADSYEQYF. CDR3 in DNA: TGTGCCAGCAGCTTAGGGGCAGACAGTTACGAGCAGTACTTC.

This clonotype has at least ten counts. This sequence joins TRBV11-2 and TRBJ2-3; D is unresolved. Germline V gene data show CDR1 as SGHAT and CDR2 as FQNNGV. Trimming shortened V by 5 bases and J by 4 bases, and 10 bases separated the two germline ends. CDR3 length: 13 residues. The CDR3 is CASSPKRSDTQYF. The CDR3 nucleotides read TGTGCCAGCAGCCCAAAAAGATCAGATACGCAGTATTTT.

The sample holds many counts of this clonotype. The CDR3 spells CASSEVSRNQPQHF. The CDR3 region has the DNA TGTGCCAGCAGTGAAGTTTCTCGCAATCAGCCCCAGCATTTT. The chain couples TRBV6-1 to TRBJ1-5; no clear D gene. V was pared by 1 base and J by 2 bases, with 6 bases between. Germline loops: CDR1 MNHNS, CDR2 SASEGT. The CDR3 length is 14 residues.

A remark on this clonotype: One base away lies a much larger clone, so this may be a sequencing read error. CDR3 coding DNA: TGTGCCAGCAACTTGGATCTACGGGACAATGAGCAGTTCTTC. Its translation: CASNLDLRDNEQFF. This chain connects TRBV7-9 to TRBJ2-1; D gene ambiguous. Between the trimmed V and J ends, which lost 7 bases and 5 bases, there was a span of 15 bases. The CDR3 consists of 14 residues. Germline CDR1 SEHNR, CDR2 FQNEAQ (reference sequence).

J is TRBJ2-1 and V is TRBV6-1, with 8 bases fitting TRBD1. CDR1 is MNHNS, CDR2 SASEGT, per germline. The CDR3 contains 15 residues. V lost 8 bases and J lost 2; bases outside the gene matches: 8. CDR3 DNA sequence: TGTGCCAGCGGGAGACCGGGACAGGCCTACAATGAGCAGTTCTTC. Translating it yields CASGRPGQAYNEQFF.

This clonotype was seen repeatedly, ten times or more. The chain uses TRBV29-1 and TRBJ2-7; TRBD2 aligns across 11 bases. Per the germline V gene, CDR1 is SQVTM and CDR2 is ANQGSEA. The CDR3 is 14 residues long. Trimming cost V 7 bases and J 4 bases; bases outside gene matches: 9. The CDR3 region is CSARLAGGRYEQYF. Written as DNA, the CDR3 is TGCAGCGCACGCCTAGCGGGAGGTCGTTACGAGCAGTACTTC.

This clonotype was picked up many times. The chain is built from TRBV7-9 and TRBJ1-1; unclear D gene. Germline CDR1 and CDR2: SEHNR and FQNEAQ (reference sequence). The CDR3 runs to 14 residues. V shed 1 base and J shed 4 bases, with 10 bases lying between them. CDR3 region: CASSLGGRGTEAFF. The CDR3 DNA reads as TGTGCCAGCAGCTTAGGAGGGCGCGGCACTGAAGCTTTCTTT.

At least ten counts were recorded for this clonotype. The chain couples TRBV30 to TRBJ1-2; no clear D. Germline CDR1 reads GTSNPN; CDR2 reads SVGIG (reference sequence). V dropped 4 bases and J dropped 6 bases, with 12 bases sitting between them. This CDR3 has 12 amino acids. CDR3 loop: CAWNLISNGYTF. The CDR3 nucleotides are TGTGCCTGGAATCTTATCTCCAATGGCTACACCTTC.

This clonotype was observed at least ten times. The genes are TRBV7-8 and TRBJ2-7; D is uncertain. Between the trimmed V and J ends, which lost 1 base and 3 bases, there was a span of 10 bases. Germline V gene lookup returns CDR1 SGHVS and CDR2 FQNEAQ. The CDR3 length is 14 residues. The CDR3 sequence: CASSLEGRNYEQYF. CDR3 bases: TGTGCCAGCAGCTTAGAAGGACGGAACTACGAGCAGTACTTC.

On this clonotype: Germline and junction disagree at one end, which may indicate a read error. This chain links TRBV11-2 with TRBJ2-5; D perhaps matches TRBD2 (6 bases). This CDR3 is 13 amino acids long. Germline-derived CDR1 and CDR2 are SGHAT and FQNNGV. The CDR3 region has the DNA TGTACCAGCAACTTCCCGGGAGCCGAGACCCAGTACTTC. It is translated as CTSNFPGAETQYF.

On this clonotype: The conserved phenylalanine or tryptophan is not found at the CDR3 terminus, so this likely reflects a read error. The chain recombines TRBV4-1 with TRBJ2-1, with D unresolved. From germline, CDR1 is MGHRA and CDR2 YSYEKL. The CDR3 loop spans 16 amino acids. Trimming took 1 base from V and 3 from J, leaving 13 bases between them. The CDR3 is CASSQAARAIYNEQFI. DNA for the CDR3: TGCGCCAGCAGCCAAGCTGCGCGAGCCATCTACAATGAGCAGTTCATC.

The chain employs TRBV5-6 and TRBJ2-1; 7 bases line up with TRBD2. This CDR3 contains 13 residues. V lost 0 bases to trimming and J lost 14 bases; unmatched junction nucleotides: 8. Germline V CDR1 and CDR2: SGHDT, YYEEEE. This CDR3 is CASSLEREDGEFF. CDR3 nucleotide sequence: TGTGCCAGCAGCTTGGAACGGGAGGATGGCGAGTTCTTC.

The chain uses TRBV20-1 and TRBJ2-7; 9 bases line up with TRBD2. J was trimmed by 7 bases and V by 0 bases; bases with no gene match: 7. CDR1 and CDR2 (germline): DFQATT, SNEGSKA (reference sequence). The CDR3 is 14 residues long. The CDR3 bases are TGCAGTGCTAGAGATGTAGCGGGAGCGCGAGAGCAGTACTTC. Protein: CSARDVAGAREQYF.

Comment on this clonotype: Given the absence of the conserved phenylalanine or tryptophan at the CDR3 end, a read error is likely. This chain uses TRBV12-3 or TRBV12-4 with TRBJ2-2; 10 bases line up with TRBD2. V dropped 6 bases and J dropped 9; count of bases not matched to a gene: 10. The CDR3 covers 15 residues. The chain's CDR3 is CASRALAGVTRELFL. For the CDR3, the DNA is TGTGCCAGCAGAGCGCTAGCGGGAGTTACCAGGGAGCTGTTTCTT.

The chain is built from TRBV5-6 and TRBJ2-7; D might be TRBD2 (5 bases). The V gene lost 3 bases and the J gene lost 0 bases, with 13 bases spanning the gap. This CDR3 has 15 amino acids. The germline CDR1 and CDR2 sequences are SGHDT and YYEEEE. The CDR3 sequence is CASSSRAMSSYEQYF. The CDR3 nucleotides read TGTGCCAGCAGCTCGCGGGCCATGAGCTCCTACGAGCAGTACTTC.

Note on this clonotype: The conserved phenylalanine or tryptophan is not found at the CDR3 terminus, so this likely reflects a read error. The gene calls are TRBV25-1 and TRBJ1-4; D gene unclear. Germline values: CDR1 MGHDK, CDR2 SYGVNS. The germline V and J ends were trimmed by 6 bases and 7 bases, with 27 bases remaining between them. This CDR3 contains 18 residues. The CDR3 loop reads CASSSRRRASPSGEKLFL. CDR3 in DNA: TGTGCCAGCAGCTCGCGCCGTAGGGCCTCGCCCAGTGGTGAAAAACTGTTTCTT.

This clonotype is a singleton in its sample. The V call is TRBV13, the J call TRBJ2-2; TRBD1 aligns across 8 bases. The CDR3 loop spans 13 amino acids. Germline trimming cut 6 bases from V and 7 bases from J; bases unmatched to any gene: 4. CDR1 is PRHDT and CDR2 is FYEKMQ in the germline V gene (reference sequence). This CDR3 reads CASRQGGIGELFF. CDR3 DNA: TGTGCCAGCAGACAGGGGGGTATCGGGGAGCTGTTTTTT.

Of note for this clonotype: This clone may be a read error of a much larger clone one base away. J is TRBJ1-2 and V is TRBV7-9, with 8 bases identical to TRBD1. The ends lost 5 bases at V and 4 bases at J; junction bases unmatched: 6. Germline assignment: CDR1 SEHNR and CDR2 FQNEAQ (reference sequence). This CDR3 region has 14 residues. Here the CDR3 reads CASSMGQDLYGYTF. The DNA for the CDR3 is TGTGCCAGCAGCATGGGACAGGACCTCTATGGCTACACCTTC. Filled out from reference TRBV7-9 and TRBJ1-2, the complete variable domain reads DTGVSQNPRHKITKRGQNVTFRCDPISEHNRLYWYRQTLGQGPEFLTYFQNEAQLEKSRLLSDRFSAERPKGSFSTLEIQRTEQGDSAMYLCASSMGQDLYGYTFGSGTRLTVV.

This chain links TRBV28 with TRBJ1-2; TRBD1 agrees at 7 bases. The CDR3 runs to 14 residues. CDR1 is MDHEN, CDR2 SYDVKM, per germline. V lost 6 bases, J lost 2 bases, and 6 bases stayed unmatched. The CDR3 nucleotides are TGTGCCAGCAGGGGGGACAGTTTGAACTATGGCTACACCTTC. It specifies CASRGDSLNYGYTF.

Of note for this clonotype: A read error may account for a junction end that differs from germline. This chain connects TRBV29-1 to TRBJ1-2; 9 nucleotides align to TRBD1. Per the germline V gene, CDR1 is SQVTM and CDR2 is ANQGSEA. There are 10 residues in the CDR3. CDR3 in DNA: TGTAGCGTTGTCCAGGACAGGGGCTACTTC. It encodes CSVVQDRGYF.

This clonotype was detected ten times or more. The chain employs TRBV28 and TRBJ2-7, with TRBD2 identical over 10 bases. The CDR3 runs to 15 residues. Germline CDR1 MDHEN, CDR2 SYDVKM. The J segment lost 1 base and the V segment lost 4 bases, leaving 4 bases of the junction unmatched. The CDR3 reads CASSSTSGTSYEQYF. CDR3 sequence (DNA): TGTGCCAGCAGTTCCACTAGCGGGACGTCCTACGAGCAGTACTTC.

To note about this clonotype: One end of the junction fails to match germline, which may point to a read error. The chain recombines TRBV7-2 with TRBJ2-3, with 10 nucleotides matching TRBD2. Germline V CDR1 and CDR2: SGHTA, FQGNSA. This CDR3 spans 14 amino acids. The CDR3, as DNA: TGTGCCAGCAGCCTTACTAGCGGGGCAGATAGGCAGTATTTT. As protein: CASSLTSGADRQYF.

Note on this clonotype: The junction differs from germline at one of its ends, possibly a read error. The chain carries TRBV11-3 and TRBJ2-5, with a tentative D call TRBD1 (5 bases). There are 13 residues in the CDR3. Germline values: CDR1 SGHNT, CDR2 YENEEA. The CDR3 nucleotides read TGTACCAGCAGCTTTTCAGGGCTGGAAATCCAGTACTTC. Translating gives CTSSFSGLEIQYF.